Detailed here is one T cell receptor (beta chain). Its antigen is currently unknown. CDR3 size: 13 residues. CDR1 is ENHRY and CDR2 is SYGVKD in the germline V gene. V was pared by 6 bases and J by 4 bases, with 6 bases of the junction left unmatched. Using its own MiXCR run on the 5' RACE reads, TCRdb lists one record per CDR3 protein. The sample lists around 770,000 distinct CDR3 sequences; 10% to 15% were seen once. This specimen belongs to a study of CD8 T cells in ankylosing spondylitis. General observations from the study: For ankylosing spondylitis blood, a TCR beta motif of 7 to 9 highly homologous variants appeared characteristic.

This receptor was identified in a male donor with ankylosing spondylitis. This chain uses TRBV10-3 with TRBJ2-7; 7 nucleotides align to TRBD1. What was sequenced was blood, either unsorted or a sorted T cell fraction (not recorded which). The CDR3 region has the DNA TGTGCCATCAGCAGACAGGGAGAATACGAGCAGTACTTC. Amino acids: CAISRQGEYEQYF.